This entry concerns a single TCR beta chain. These data belong to a study of blood T cell repertoires in COVID-19. Study background: The origin of the acute and convalescent COVID-19 samples was the United States, Italy and Spain. T cells, B-cell-depleted T cells, or PBMCs supplied cDNA or gDNA.

Trimming cost V 3 bases and J 2 bases; bases outside gene matches: 0. CDR3 size: 14 residues. Germline lookup yields CDR1 LNHDA and CDR2 SQIVND (reference sequence). The data were produced by immunoSEQ multiplex PCR, yet TCRdb's version contains in-frame clones alone and is incomplete. The data hold more than 150,000 clones, with about 95% observed a single time. The sequence came from a man aged 30-40 years with COVID-19, enrolled during active disease. The chain couples TRBV19 to TRBJ1-4, with TRBD1 matching over 7 bases. Sequencing was performed on peripheral blood. CDR3 sequence: CASSMTGTNEKLFF. Here the CDR3 DNA reads TGTGCCAGTAGTATGACAGGGACTAATGAAAAACTGTTTTTT.